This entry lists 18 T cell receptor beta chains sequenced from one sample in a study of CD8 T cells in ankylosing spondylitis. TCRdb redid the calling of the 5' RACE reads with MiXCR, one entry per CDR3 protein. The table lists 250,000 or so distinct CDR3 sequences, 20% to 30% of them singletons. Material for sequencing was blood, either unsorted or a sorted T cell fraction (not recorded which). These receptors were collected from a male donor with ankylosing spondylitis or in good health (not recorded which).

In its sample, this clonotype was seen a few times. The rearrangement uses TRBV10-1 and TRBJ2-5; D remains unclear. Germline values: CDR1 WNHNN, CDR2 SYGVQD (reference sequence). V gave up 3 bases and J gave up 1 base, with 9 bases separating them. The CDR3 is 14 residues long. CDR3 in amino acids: CASSDLGSQETQYF. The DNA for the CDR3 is TGCGCCAGCAGTGACCTGGGCAGCCAAGAGACCCAGTACTTC.

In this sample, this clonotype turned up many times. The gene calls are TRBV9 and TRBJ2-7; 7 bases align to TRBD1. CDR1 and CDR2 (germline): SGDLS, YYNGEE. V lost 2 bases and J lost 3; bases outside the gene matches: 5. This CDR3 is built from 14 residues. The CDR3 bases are TGTGCCAGCAGCGTTACAGGGGCCGGCTACGAGCAGTACTTC. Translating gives CASSVTGAGYEQYF.

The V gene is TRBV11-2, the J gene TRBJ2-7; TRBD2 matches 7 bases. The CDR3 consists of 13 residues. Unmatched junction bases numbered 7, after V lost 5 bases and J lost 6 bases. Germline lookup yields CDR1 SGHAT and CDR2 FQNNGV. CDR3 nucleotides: TGTGCCAGCAGCGCCCAGGGCGGGGGCGAGCAGTACTTC. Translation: CASSAQGGGEQYF.

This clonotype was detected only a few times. CDR3 sequence reads: CASSQGAWTGELFF. The CDR3 DNA sequence: TGTGCCAGCAGTCAGGGGGCGTGGACCGGGGAGCTGTTTTTT. V gene TRBV28 combines with J gene TRBJ2-2; 8 positions match TRBD1. The germline CDR1 and CDR2 sequences are MDHEN and SYDVKM. This CDR3 is 14 amino acids long. Germline trimming cut 5 bases from V and 5 bases from J; bases unmatched to any gene: 4.

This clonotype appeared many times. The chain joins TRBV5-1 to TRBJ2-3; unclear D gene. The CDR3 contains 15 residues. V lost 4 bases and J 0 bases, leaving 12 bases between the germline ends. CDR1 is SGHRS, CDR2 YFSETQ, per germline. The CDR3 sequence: CASSPNPRSTDTQYF. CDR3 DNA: TGCGCCAGCAGCCCGAATCCCCGGAGCACAGATACGCAGTATTTT.

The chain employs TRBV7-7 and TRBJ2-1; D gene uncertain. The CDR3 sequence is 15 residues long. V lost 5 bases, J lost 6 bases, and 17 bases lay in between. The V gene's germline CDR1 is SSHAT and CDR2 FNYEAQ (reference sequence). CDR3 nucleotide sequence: TGTGCCAGCAGCCCCCGACAAGGAGATTTCAATGAGCAGTTCTTC. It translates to CASSPRQGDFNEQFF.

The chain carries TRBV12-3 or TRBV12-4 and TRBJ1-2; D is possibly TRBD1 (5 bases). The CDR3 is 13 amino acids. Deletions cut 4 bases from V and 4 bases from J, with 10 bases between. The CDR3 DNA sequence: TGTGCCAGCAGTTGGGGCGTCCTCTATGGCTACACCTTC. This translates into CASSWGVLYGYTF.

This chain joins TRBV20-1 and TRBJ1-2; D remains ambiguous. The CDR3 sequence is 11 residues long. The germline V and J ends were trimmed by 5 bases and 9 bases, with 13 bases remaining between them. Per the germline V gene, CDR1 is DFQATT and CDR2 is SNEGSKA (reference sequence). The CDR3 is CSARPGISYTF. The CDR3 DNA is TGCAGTGCTCGCCCGGGTATCAGCTACACCTTC.

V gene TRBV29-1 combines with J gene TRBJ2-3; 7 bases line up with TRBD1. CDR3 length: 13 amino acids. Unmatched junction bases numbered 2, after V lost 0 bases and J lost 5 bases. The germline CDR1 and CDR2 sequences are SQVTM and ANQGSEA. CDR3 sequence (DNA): TGCAGCGTTGAAGAAACAGGGGTAGATACGCAGTATTTT. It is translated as CSVEETGVDTQYF.

For the CDR3, the DNA is TGCAGTGCTGTCGCTTCGGGGACAGGGTACACTGAAGCTTTCTTT. Protein sequence: CSAVASGTGYTEAFF. The V and J genes are TRBV20-1 and TRBJ1-1; 9 nucleotides match TRBD1. Germline V CDR1 and CDR2: DFQATT, SNEGSKA (reference sequence). The CDR3 extends over 15 amino acids. V was clipped by 5 bases and J by 3 bases; unmatched bases: 10.

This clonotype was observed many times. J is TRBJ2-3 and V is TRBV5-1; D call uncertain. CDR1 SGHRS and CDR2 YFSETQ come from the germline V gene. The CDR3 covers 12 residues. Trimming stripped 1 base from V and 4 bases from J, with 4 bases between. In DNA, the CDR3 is TGCGCCAGCAGCTTGAGGTCAGATACGCAGTATTTT. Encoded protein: CASSLRSDTQYF.

The CDR3 DNA sequence: TGCAGTGCTAAGGGGACAGGGGATCGGTACTATGGCTACACCTTC. Amino acids: CSAKGTGDRYYGYTF. The rearrangement joins TRBV20-1 to TRBJ1-2; 10 bases are a match to TRBD1. V shed 4 bases and J 3 bases; nucleotides not matched to a gene: 8. This CDR3 spans 15 amino acids. Germline lookup yields CDR1 DFQATT and CDR2 SNEGSKA (reference sequence).

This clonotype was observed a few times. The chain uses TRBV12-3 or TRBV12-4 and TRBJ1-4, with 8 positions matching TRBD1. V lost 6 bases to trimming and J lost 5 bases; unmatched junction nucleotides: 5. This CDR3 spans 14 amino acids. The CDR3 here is CASSDRGGNEKLFF. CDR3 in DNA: TGTGCCAGCAGCGACAGGGGTGGGAATGAAAAACTGTTTTTT.

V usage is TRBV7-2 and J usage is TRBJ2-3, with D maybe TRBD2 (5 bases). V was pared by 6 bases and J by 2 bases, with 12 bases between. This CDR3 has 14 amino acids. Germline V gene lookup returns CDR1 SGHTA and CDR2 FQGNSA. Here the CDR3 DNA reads TGTGCCAGCAGTCGAGGACTTATCACAGATACGCAGTATTTT. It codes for CASSRGLITDTQYF.

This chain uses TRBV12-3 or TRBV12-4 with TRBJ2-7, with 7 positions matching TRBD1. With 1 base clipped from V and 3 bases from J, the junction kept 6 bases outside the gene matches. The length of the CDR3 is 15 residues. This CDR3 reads CASSLETGRVYEQYF. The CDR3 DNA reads TGTGCCAGCAGTTTAGAGACAGGGCGGGTCTACGAGCAGTACTTC.

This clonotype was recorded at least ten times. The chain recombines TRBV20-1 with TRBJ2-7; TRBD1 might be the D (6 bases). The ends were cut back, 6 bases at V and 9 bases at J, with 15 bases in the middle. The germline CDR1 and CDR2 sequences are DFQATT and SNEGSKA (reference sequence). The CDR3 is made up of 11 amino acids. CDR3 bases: TGCAGTGCCACATTGGACAGTGGGCAGTACTTC. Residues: CSATLDSGQYF.

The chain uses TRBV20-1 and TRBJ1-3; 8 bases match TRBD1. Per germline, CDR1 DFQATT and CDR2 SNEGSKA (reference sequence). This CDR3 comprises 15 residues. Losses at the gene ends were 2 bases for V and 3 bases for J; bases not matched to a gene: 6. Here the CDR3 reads CSARRGQEGGNTIYF. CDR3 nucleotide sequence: TGCAGTGCTAGAAGGGGACAGGAGGGTGGAAACACCATATATTTT.

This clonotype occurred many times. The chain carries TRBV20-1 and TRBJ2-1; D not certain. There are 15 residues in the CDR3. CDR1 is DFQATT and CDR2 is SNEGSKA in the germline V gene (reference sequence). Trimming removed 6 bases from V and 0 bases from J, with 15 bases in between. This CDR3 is CSAAHDLDSYNEQFF. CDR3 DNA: TGCAGTGCCGCTCACGACTTGGACTCCTACAATGAGCAGTTCTTC.